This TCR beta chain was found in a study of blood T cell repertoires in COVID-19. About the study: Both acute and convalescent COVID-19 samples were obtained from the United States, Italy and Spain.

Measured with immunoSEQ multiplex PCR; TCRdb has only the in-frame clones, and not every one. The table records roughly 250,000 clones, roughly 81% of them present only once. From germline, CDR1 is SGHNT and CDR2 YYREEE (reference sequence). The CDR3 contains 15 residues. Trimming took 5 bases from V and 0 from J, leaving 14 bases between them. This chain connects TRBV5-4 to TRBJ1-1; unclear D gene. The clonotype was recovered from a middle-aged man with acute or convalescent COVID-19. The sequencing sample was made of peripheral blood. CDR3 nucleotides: TGTGCCAGCAGTTTTAAGAATAGAGTGAACACTGAAGCTTTCTTT. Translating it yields CASSFKNRVNTEAFF.